Shown below are 25 T cell receptor beta chains from a single sample sequenced in a study of T-cell memory formation after mild COVID-19 (dated by TCRdb to about 2021). The library was generated by 5' RACE. The run used an Illumina NovaSeq 6000. TCRdb reprocessing: public reads trimmed at Q25 with fastp, clones called with MiXCR, in-frame beta chains kept. One record per CDR3 amino acid sequence lists the most common genes and DNA. This sample holds around 250,000 distinct CDR3 sequences; approximately 15% were observed only once. The ten most abundant clones make up around 23% of the sample. The sample was PBMCs or a T cell subset sorted from them (not recorded which). These receptors were taken from a man aged 18-30 years who had mild COVID-19 (a few samples of this study predate the infection). The sample titles of this study are shuffled in the database, so cell type and time point are left out; the donor was told from shared clones.

This sequence joins TRBV7-9 and TRBJ1-2; a weak D match, TRBD1 (6 bases). This CDR3 spans 13 amino acids. CDR1 is SEHNR and CDR2 is FQNEAQ in the germline V gene (reference sequence). V lost 5 bases, J lost 4 bases, and 11 bases lay in between. Here the CDR3 reads CASSPGQPYGYTF. The CDR3 DNA follows: TGTGCCAGCAGCCCTGGACAGCCCTATGGCTACACCTTC.

The chain combines TRBV3-1 with TRBJ2-7; TRBD1 matches at 9 bases. CDR1 is LGHDT and CDR2 is YNNKEL in the germline V gene (reference sequence). With V trimmed by 4 bases and J by 3 bases, 10 bases remained unmatched. CDR3 length: 16 amino acids. The CDR3 DNA reads TGTGCCAGCAGCCTTACGCCGACAGGGGGAGTCTACGAGCAGTACTTC. Its translation is CASSLTPTGGVYEQYF.

The chain uses TRBV4-1 and TRBJ2-1, with 15 bases fitting TRBD2. This CDR3 is built from 19 residues. V lost 1 base and J lost 1; bases outside the gene matches: 5. CDR1 is MGHRA and CDR2 is YSYEKL in the germline V gene. CDR3 bases: TGCGCCAGCAGCCAAGTATCTGGACTAGCGGGGGGGTCCTACAATGAGCAGTTCTTC. This translates into CASSQVSGLAGGSYNEQFF.

The table lists this clonotype with a few counts. The V gene is TRBV7-8, the J gene TRBJ2-3, with D unresolved. The CDR3 sequence is 15 residues long. Germline-derived CDR1 and CDR2 are SGHVS and FQNEAQ. V was pared by 3 bases and J by 3 bases, with 13 bases between. The CDR3 protein is CASSFGDRRTDTQYF. CDR3 in DNA: TGTGCCAGCAGCTTCGGAGATCGTAGGACAGATACGCAGTATTTT.

This clonotype was counted a few times. The chain uses TRBV24-1 and TRBJ2-5, with 7 bases that match TRBD2. CDR3 size: 14 residues. CDR1 and CDR2 (germline): KGHDR, SFDVKD. V dropped 4 bases and J dropped 5; count of bases not matched to a gene: 6. CDR3 region: CATSDPGGLETQYF. The DNA for the CDR3 is TGTGCCACCAGTGACCCGGGGGGATTGGAGACCCAGTACTTC.

V and J are TRBV6-5 and TRBJ1-2; 11 bases are shared with TRBD1. With 4 bases clipped from V and 3 bases from J, the junction kept 4 bases outside the gene matches. CDR1 is MNHEY, CDR2 SVGAGI, per germline. CDR3 length equals 15 residues. CDR3 in amino acids: CASSWGQGGDYGYTF. CDR3 nucleotides: TGTGCCAGCAGTTGGGGACAGGGGGGAGACTATGGCTACACCTTC.

The chain links TRBV5-1 to TRBJ1-2; 9 positions agree with TRBD1. Germline-derived CDR1 and CDR2 are SGHRS and YFSETQ. The length of the CDR3 is 17 residues. V lost 0 bases to trimming and J lost 1 base; unmatched junction nucleotides: 7. The DNA of the CDR3 is TGCGCCAGCAGCTTGGGACCCAGACAGGGGGATAACTATGGCTACACCTTC. Amino acid sequence: CASSLGPRQGDNYGYTF.

V is TRBV5-8 and J is TRBJ2-4; D is uncertain. Germline lookup yields CDR1 SGHTS and CDR2 YDEGEE. This CDR3 contains 15 residues. V was trimmed by 3 bases and J by 0 bases, leaving 10 bases between them. The CDR3 bases are TGTGCCAGCAGCTCGCCCACTGTAGCCAAAAACATTCAGTACTTC. It yields the protein CASSSPTVAKNIQYF.

The CDR3 DNA follows: TGTGCCAGCAGGGCAGGGGGGCGGTGGTCCGGGGAGCTGTTTTTT. Amino acid sequence: CASRAGGRWSGELFF. The chain has TRBV7-8 and TRBJ2-2, with D possibly being TRBD1 (7 bases). Germline CDR1 SGHVS, CDR2 FQNEAQ. Trimming stripped 6 bases from V and 6 bases from J, with 17 bases between. The CDR3 sequence is 15 residues long.

This clonotype was picked up one time. The chain uses TRBV28 and TRBJ2-7, with TRBD1 identical over 8 bases. The ends lost 3 bases at V and 0 bases at J; junction bases unmatched: 7. CDR1 and CDR2 (germline): MDHEN, SYDVKM. The CDR3 totals 16 residues. The CDR3 bases are TGTGCCAGCAGTTTGGGACAGGCGACGAACTCCTACGAGCAGTACTTC. It specifies CASSLGQATNSYEQYF.

The chain employs TRBV7-2 and TRBJ2-5; 7 positions match TRBD1. Losses at the gene ends were 1 base for V and 2 bases for J; bases not matched to a gene: 7. The CDR3 is 16 amino acids. CDR1 is SGHTA, CDR2 FQGNSA, per germline. CDR3 amino acids: CASSLDWGRGQETQYF. The CDR3 bases are TGTGCCAGCAGCTTAGATTGGGGCAGGGGGCAAGAGACCCAGTACTTC.

The V and J genes are TRBV12-3 or TRBV12-4 and TRBJ2-7; TRBD1 matches at 10 bases. The CDR3 runs 15 residues. Trimming cost V 7 bases and J 6 bases; bases outside gene matches: 12. Here the CDR3 reads CASTRTGTGDLEQYF. DNA of the CDR3: TGTGCCAGCACCCGGACCGGGACAGGGGACCTCGAGCAGTACTTC.

This clonotype was recorded at least ten times. CDR3: CASSEILETIGTQYF. The DNA of the CDR3 is TGCGCCAGCAGCGAAATACTAGAAACGATTGGGACCCAGTACTTC. This rearrangement joins TRBV5-1 to TRBJ2-5; D is possibly TRBD2 (5 bases). Trimming cost V 4 bases and J 7 bases, with 20 bases left between them. The CDR3 contains 15 residues. Per germline, CDR1 SGHRS and CDR2 YFSETQ. The full variable domain, in which reference TRBV5-1 and TRBJ2-5 provide the parts outside the CDR3, is KAGVTQTPRYLIKTRGQQVTLSCSPISGHRSVSWYQQTPGQGLQFLFEYFSETQRNKGNFPGRFSGRQFSNSRSEMNVSTLELGDSALYLCASSEILETIGTQYFGPGTRLLVL.

This clonotype was counted only a few times. The chain links TRBV6-1 to TRBJ2-7, with D maybe TRBD2 (7 bases). The CDR3 totals 16 residues. V was cut by 7 bases and J by 4 bases, with 23 bases left in between. Germline CDR1 and CDR2: MNHNS and SASEGT. The CDR3 nucleotides are TGTGCCAGCACCCTCCGAGGGGGGGTTTTGGGTTACGAGCAGTACTTC. It translates to CASTLRGGVLGYEQYF.

The chain couples TRBV6-6 to TRBJ2-3; D unclear. V was pared by 2 bases and J by 2 bases, with 8 bases between. Germline V lookup: CDR1 MNHNY, CDR2 SVGAGI (reference sequence). The CDR3 length is 14 residues. The CDR3 reads CASSYGSDTDTQYF. The CDR3 DNA reads TGTGCCAGCAGTTACGGCTCAGACACAGATACGCAGTATTTT.

In its sample, this clonotype was seen many times. The gene calls are TRBV7-2 and TRBJ2-1; D is ambiguous. CDR1 SGHTA and CDR2 FQGNSA come from the germline V gene. This CDR3 comprises 13 residues. V gave up 1 base and J gave up 9 bases, with 10 bases separating them. Here the CDR3 DNA reads TGTGCCAGCAGCTTAGAGCGCGGAAGTGAGCAGTTCTTC. Its protein product is CASSLERGSEQFF.

This clonotype has just a few counts. The chain links TRBV7-8 to TRBJ2-2; TRBD2 agrees at 9 bases. Germline trimming cut 2 bases from V and 2 bases from J; bases unmatched to any gene: 3. The germline gives CDR1 SGHVS, CDR2 FQNEAQ. The CDR3 loop spans 16 amino acids. The CDR3 loop reads CASSLWTSDNTGELFF. The DNA for the CDR3 is TGTGCCAGCAGCTTATGGACTAGCGACAACACCGGGGAGCTGTTTTTT. The whole variable domain, filled in from reference TRBV7-8 and TRBJ2-2, reads GAGVSQSPRYKVAKRGQDVALRCDPISGHVSLFWYQQALGQGPEFLTYFQNEAQLDKSGLPSDRFFAERPEGSVSTLKIQRTQQEDSAVYLCASSLWTSDNTGELFFGEGSRLTVL.

The rearrangement links TRBV7-2 to TRBJ2-5; 11 bases line up with TRBD2. V trimming: 3 bases; J trimming: 4 bases; junction bases outside the gene matches: 4. Germline assignment: CDR1 SGHTA and CDR2 FQGNSA. The CDR3 runs 15 residues. The CDR3 sequence: CASSFLAGGSETQYF. Written as DNA, the CDR3 is TGTGCCAGCAGCTTCCTAGCGGGGGGTTCAGAGACCCAGTACTTC.

The table lists this clonotype with a few counts. The chain combines TRBV24-1 with TRBJ2-1; 8 nucleotides align to TRBD1. The CDR3 is 16 amino acids. Germline-derived CDR1 and CDR2 are KGHDR and SFDVKD. The ends lost 4 bases at V and 2 bases at J; junction bases unmatched: 6. The CDR3 nucleotides read TGTGCCACCAGTGACCCCCGGACAGGGACCTACAATGAGCAGTTCTTC. As protein: CATSDPRTGTYNEQFF.

V and J are TRBV11-2 and TRBJ1-1; D gene unclear. Looked up from germline, CDR1 is SGHAT and CDR2 is FQNNGV. The CDR3 loop spans 14 amino acids. Trimming took off 5 bases at V and 2 bases at J, with 12 bases between the two ends. This CDR3 is CASSIRPRNTEAFF. The DNA of the CDR3 is TGTGCCAGCAGCATAAGGCCCAGAAACACTGAAGCTTTCTTT.

In this sample, this clonotype turned up many times. This chain links TRBV7-2 with TRBJ2-3, with D unclear. V was cut by 5 bases and J by 2 bases, with 20 bases left in between. The germline V gene encodes CDR1 SGHTA and CDR2 FQGNSA. The CDR3 sequence is 17 residues long. CDR3 coding DNA: TGTGCCAGCAGCCTGCAGCTTTTGGGCGGTCTCACAGATACGCAGTATTTT. It codes for CASSLQLLGGLTDTQYF.

The chain employs TRBV27 and TRBJ2-5; possibly TRBD1 for D (6 bases). Germline loops: CDR1 MNHEY, CDR2 SMNVEV (reference sequence). The CDR3 spans 13 residues. V was clipped by 7 bases and J by 4 bases, with 13 bases between them. CDR3 region: CASKAGARETQYF. In DNA form, the CDR3 reads TGTGCCAGCAAGGCAGGGGCCAGAGAGACCCAGTACTTC.

This clonotype occurred a few times. This chain connects TRBV5-1 to TRBJ2-7; D unclear. The ends were cut back, 0 bases at V and 2 bases at J, with 12 bases in the middle. The CDR3 spans 15 residues. Germline CDR1 and CDR2: SGHRS and YFSETQ. CDR3 sequence: CASSLVPEQTYEQYF. The CDR3 bases are TGCGCCAGCAGCTTGGTCCCCGAGCAGACCTACGAGCAGTACTTC. Full variable domain (missing parts from reference TRBV5-1 and TRBJ2-7): KAGVTQTPRYLIKTRGQQVTLSCSPISGHRSVSWYQQTPGQGLQFLFEYFSETQRNKGNFPGRFSGRQFSNSRSEMNVSTLELGDSALYLCASSLVPEQTYEQYFGPGTRLTVT.

The V and J genes are TRBV3-1 and TRBJ1-2; D is ambiguous. The CDR3 sequence is 13 residues long. The germline V gene has CDR1 LGHDT and CDR2 YNNKEL (reference sequence). V lost 1 base and J lost 8, with 11 bases in between. The CDR3 loop reads CASSQGTYQGYTF. As DNA, the CDR3 is TGTGCCAGCAGCCAAGGGACCTATCAGGGCTACACCTTC.

In its sample, this clonotype was seen many times. The genes are TRBV29-1 and TRBJ2-7; 7 nucleotides line up with TRBD2. J gave up 1 base and V 4 bases, and 13 bases lay outside the gene matches. This CDR3 is 16 amino acids long. Germline lookup yields CDR1 SQVTM and CDR2 ANQGSEA. As DNA, the CDR3 is TGCAGCGTTGTGGGACTATCCGTAACCTCATCCTACGAGCAGTACTTC. Translation: CSVVGLSVTSSYEQYF.